Below, 20 T cell receptor beta chains from the same sample are listed, as sequenced in a study of Ad26.COV2.S vaccination and SARS-CoV-2 variants. Indicated treatment: around 19 received Ad26.COV2.S at low or high dose, single or two shots; about 5 received placebo; per-sample allocation not given. Sample collection was performed on day 63 after the first vaccine or placebo injection. The method was immunoSEQ multiplex PCR; TCRdb's version includes in-frame clones alone and lacks a portion of them. The table has about half a million clones, roughly nine tenths seen once; the top ten hold 1.5% to 2%. Sample: peripheral blood, taken in a trial of Ad26.COV2.S vaccine versus placebo. Receptors originate from a person aged 18-65 years who received the Ad26.COV2.S COVID-19 vaccine or a placebo.

V is TRBV10-1 and J is TRBJ2-7; tentatively, D is TRBD1 or TRBD2 (7 bases each). In germline, CDR1 is WNHNN, CDR2 SYGVQD (reference sequence). V lost 6 bases and J lost 5, with 20 bases in between. The CDR3 is 15 residues long. This CDR3 is CASSGGGGGLDEQYF. The CDR3 region has the DNA TGCGCCAGCAGCGGAGGGGGAGGGGGCCTGGACGAGCAGTACTTC.

V is TRBV5-5 and J is TRBJ2-2, with D possibly matching TRBD2 (6 bases). The germline CDR1 and CDR2 sequences are SGHKS and YYEKEE (reference sequence). The CDR3 has 14 amino acids. The V and J ends lost 4 bases and 5 bases respectively, with 12 bases between them. CDR3 amino acids: CASSPRLVTGELFF. The CDR3 DNA follows: TGTGCCAGCAGCCCCCGACTAGTTACCGGGGAGCTGTTTTTT.

V and J are TRBV9 and TRBJ2-3; 7 bases line up with TRBD2. J lost 0 bases, V lost 4 bases, and 11 bases had no gene match. The germline V gene encodes CDR1 SGDLS and CDR2 YYNGEE. This CDR3 has 17 residues. The CDR3 here is CASSRDMAAGSTDTQYF. CDR3 nucleotides: TGTGCCAGCAGCCGCGACATGGCAGCGGGGAGCACAGATACGCAGTATTTT.

J is TRBJ2-6 and V is TRBV24-1; D ambiguous. Trimming left V 5 bases short and J 0 bases short, with 13 bases between. This CDR3 region has 17 residues. Germline CDR1 reads KGHDR; CDR2 reads SFDVKD. CDR3 amino acids: CATSGGKSNSGANVLTF. In DNA, the CDR3 is TGTGCCACCAGTGGCGGCAAGAGTAACTCTGGGGCCAACGTCCTGACTTTC.

This clone was seen just once. The CDR3 loop is CASSSRGGYTF. The DNA for the CDR3 is TGTGCCAGCAGCTCCAGGGGGGGCTACACCTTC. The chain recombines TRBV9 with TRBJ1-2; the match to TRBD1 covers 7 bases. After removal of 4 bases from V and 8 bases from J, the junction contained 2 bases not matched to a gene. The CDR3 is 11 amino acids. Per the germline V gene, CDR1 is SGDLS and CDR2 is YYNGEE.

The rearrangement links TRBV30 to TRBJ2-1, with 13 bases identical to TRBD2. Germline V CDR1 and CDR2: GTSNPN, SVGIG (reference sequence). The length of the CDR3 is 13 residues. The J segment lost 6 bases and the V segment lost 5 bases, leaving 1 base of the junction unmatched. The CDR3 region has the DNA TGTGCCTGGCGGACTAGCGGGAGCAATGAGCAGTTCTTC. Translation gives CAWRTSGSNEQFF.

The CDR3 DNA is TGTGCCAGCTCACCACGGGGGACGAGTAATGAAAAACTGTTTTTT. Its translation: CASSPRGTSNEKLFF. This chain joins TRBV18 and TRBJ1-4, with D maybe TRBD1 (5 bases). The CDR3 spans 15 residues. Germline V CDR1 and CDR2: KGHSH, LQKENI. V lost 1 base, J lost 4 bases, and 10 bases lay in between.

With respect to this clone: This specimen includes other DNA sequences encoding the same CDR3. The chain recombines TRBV27 with TRBJ2-7, with 7 nucleotides matching TRBD2. Germline V gene sequence: CDR1 MNHEY, CDR2 SMNVEV (reference sequence). V lost 3 bases and J lost 0; bases outside the gene matches: 2. The CDR3 totals 14 residues. The CDR3 nucleotides are TGTGCCAGCAGTTTTGGCGGGAGCTCCTACGAGCAGTACTTC. Residues: CASSFGGSSYEQYF.

V and J are TRBV28 and TRBJ1-1, with D unclear. The CDR3 extends over 14 amino acids. Germline assignment: CDR1 MDHEN and CDR2 SYDVKM. Trimming left V 6 bases short and J 1 base short, with 12 bases between. The DNA of the CDR3 is TGTGCCAGCAGACCCTCGGGGTGGAACACTGAAGCTTTCTTT. The encoded protein is CASRPSGWNTEAFF.

V gene TRBV2 combines with J gene TRBJ1-2; 7 bases line up with TRBD1. CDR1 and CDR2 from the germline V gene are SNHLY and FYNNEI. The CDR3 covers 15 residues. Losses at the gene ends were 7 bases for V and 3 bases for J; bases not matched to a gene: 11. The CDR3 reads CASTRTGGGYYGYTF. In DNA, the CDR3 is TGTGCCAGCACCCGGACAGGAGGAGGTTACTATGGCTACACCTTC.

V gene TRBV6-6 combines with J gene TRBJ2-5; 8 bases are shared with TRBD2. This CDR3 contains 16 residues. The J segment lost 5 bases and the V segment lost 2 bases, leaving 10 bases of the junction unmatched. Per the germline V gene, CDR1 is MNHNY and CDR2 is SVGAGI (reference sequence). The CDR3 protein is CASSYRIGGALETQYF. CDR3 nucleotides: TGTGCCAGCAGTTACCGGATCGGGGGGGCGTTGGAGACCCAGTACTTC.

The chain recombines TRBV7-9 with TRBJ1-6, with 10 bases aligning to TRBD1. Germline V gene data show CDR1 as SEHNR and CDR2 as FQNEAQ (reference sequence). This CDR3 region has 15 residues. With 3 bases clipped from V and 8 bases from J, the junction kept 4 bases outside the gene matches. CDR3 nucleotide sequence: TGTGCCAGCAGCTTTACCGGGACAGGGGATTCACCCCTCCACTTT. This gives the protein CASSFTGTGDSPLHF.

The gene calls are TRBV19 and TRBJ1-2; no clear D. The germline V gene has CDR1 LNHDA and CDR2 SQIVND (reference sequence). The CDR3 totals 17 residues. V gave up 1 base and J gave up 7 bases, with 22 bases separating them. CDR3 bases: TGTGCCAGTAGTATAGTTTCGCCGCGTCTCCTAAGGAGTGGCTACACCTTC. It is translated as CASSIVSPRLLRSGYTF.

This rearrangement joins TRBV18 to TRBJ1-1; D is possibly TRBD1 (5 bases). CDR1 is KGHSH and CDR2 is LQKENI in the germline V gene. This CDR3 comprises 13 residues. Trimming left V 0 bases short and J 4 bases short, with 6 bases between. The CDR3 DNA follows: TGTGCCAGCTCACCACCGGGGACCACTGAAGCTTTCTTT. Translated: CASSPPGTTEAFF.

The rearrangement uses TRBV18 and TRBJ1-1; 10 positions match TRBD1. The germline V gene encodes CDR1 KGHSH and CDR2 LQKENI. With V trimmed by 3 bases and J by 4 bases, 8 bases remained unmatched. This CDR3 has 16 amino acids. CDR3 loop: CASSPAGTGVFTEAFF. The DNA for the CDR3 is TGTGCCAGCTCACCTGCCGGGACAGGGGTTTTCACTGAAGCTTTCTTT.

The gene calls are TRBV2 and TRBJ1-6, with 10 positions matching TRBD1. The germline CDR1 and CDR2 sequences are SNHLY and FYNNEI. V lost 6 bases, J lost 9 bases, and 5 bases stayed unmatched. There are 14 residues in the CDR3. DNA of the CDR3: TGTGCCAGCAGCTACGGGACAGGGGCTTCACCCCTCCACTTT. Translated, it gives CASSYGTGASPLHF.

This clone was seen a single time. The rearrangement joins TRBV11-1 to TRBJ1-2; no clear D gene. CDR3 size: 14 residues. Germline V gives CDR1 SGHAT, CDR2 FQDESV (reference sequence). Trimming shortened V by 2 bases and J by 4 bases, and 11 bases separated the two germline ends. DNA of the CDR3: TGTGCCAGCAGCTTAAACGGGGATACCTATGGCTACACCTTC. It translates to CASSLNGDTYGYTF.

The CDR3 region has the DNA TGCAGCGTAACAGCCCCAAAGGGAGTCTCCTACAATGAGCAGTTCTTC. The encoded protein is CSVTAPKGVSYNEQFF. The chain uses TRBV29-1 and TRBJ2-1; possible D gene TRBD2, 5 bases. CDR3 length: 16 amino acids. The germline V gene has CDR1 SQVTM and CDR2 ANQGSEA. V lost 6 bases and J 0 bases, leaving 18 bases between the germline ends.

The V gene is TRBV11-2, the J gene TRBJ2-3; D gene unclear. CDR3 length: 15 amino acids. Trimming removed 3 bases at V and 1 base at J, with 11 bases between. The germline gives CDR1 SGHAT, CDR2 FQNNGV. The CDR3 protein is CASSFTLSGTDTQYF. CDR3 coding DNA: TGTGCCAGCAGCTTTACGCTATCGGGCACAGATACGCAGTATTTT.

The chain uses TRBV25-1 and TRBJ1-1, with 7 bases matching TRBD1. CDR1 is MGHDK and CDR2 is SYGVNS in the germline V gene. Germline trimming cut 6 bases from V and 0 bases from J; bases unmatched to any gene: 4. The CDR3 totals 14 residues. DNA of the CDR3: TGTGCCAGCAGGACACAGGGGATGAACACTGAAGCTTTCTTT. It translates to CASRTQGMNTEAFF.